The rows below give T cell receptor beta chains drawn from one sample of a study of naive and memory T cell subsets. TCRdb processed the UMI-ligation and nested PCR reads anew with MiXCR; each CDR3 protein has one entry. The sample comprises roughly 100,000 distinct CDR3 sequences, roughly 15% of which are singletons, and 2.5% to 3% rests with the top ten. The sample was naive CD8+ T cells from blood. The receptors derive from a human donor in good health. CDR3s include the opening cysteine and the closing phenylalanine or tryptophan. A D gene is named only where the DNA matches it firmly. Rows may omit the clone size; those that give it use once, few, many or a size class.

V gene: TRBV2; D gene: TRBD1; J gene: TRBJ2-1; clone size: .; CDR3 DNA: TGTGCCAGCAGTGATGAGTCTGGGACAGGGGAATACGCTTCCTACAATGAGCAGTTCTTC; CDR3 protein: CASSDESGTGEYASYNEQFF
V gene: TRBV12-3/TRBV12-4; D gene: TRBD1; J gene: TRBJ2-7; clone size: .; CDR3 DNA: TGTGCCAGCAGTCCGGAGACAGGGTCCTACGAGCAGTACTTC; CDR3 protein: CASSPETGSYEQYF
V gene: TRBV4-3; D gene: .; J gene: TRBJ2-2; clone size: .; CDR3 DNA: TGCGCCAGCAGCCAAATAATAACCGGGGAGCTGTTTTTT; CDR3 protein: CASSQIITGELFF
V gene: TRBV2; D gene: TRBD1; J gene: TRBJ2-7; clone size: few; CDR3 DNA: TGTGCCAGCAGTGCCTCCGGGACAGGGGAACCCTACGAGCAGTACTTC; CDR3 protein: CASSASGTGEPYEQYF
V gene: TRBV4-3; D gene: .; J gene: TRBJ2-2; clone size: many; CDR3 DNA: TGCGTCGGAGAGAACACCGGGGAGCTGTTTTTT; CDR3 protein: CVGENTGELFF
V gene: TRBV4-3; D gene: .; J gene: TRBJ2-3; clone size: few; CDR3 DNA: TGCGCCAGCAGCCTGATAGCTTCTAGCACAGATACGCAGTATTTT; CDR3 protein: CASSLIASSTDTQYF
V gene: TRBV20-1; D gene: .; J gene: TRBJ1-1; clone size: many; CDR3 DNA: TGCAGTGCCGGGACTGAAGCTTTCTTT; CDR3 protein: CSAGTEAFF
V gene: TRBV27; D gene: .; J gene: TRBJ1-5; clone size: many; CDR3 DNA: TGTGCCAGCAGTTTATCCGGCAATCAGCCCCAGCATTTT; CDR3 protein: CASSLSGNQPQHF
V gene: TRBV25-1; D gene: .; J gene: TRBJ1-1; clone size: .; CDR3 DNA: TGTGCCAGCAGTGAATTTGGAGGAAACACTGAAGCTTTCTTT; CDR3 protein: CASSEFGGNTEAFF
V gene: TRBV13; D gene: .; J gene: TRBJ1-1; clone size: once; CDR3 DNA: TGTGCCAGAAGCTTACAGGGTAACACTGAAGCTTTCTTT; CDR3 protein: CARSLQGNTEAFF
V gene: TRBV4-2; D gene: TRBD2; J gene: TRBJ2-1; clone size: few; CDR3 DNA: TGTGCCAGCAGCCAAGATTTGCGGGGGGAGTCCTCCTACAATGAGCAGTTCTTC; CDR3 protein: CASSQDLRGESSYNEQFF
V gene: TRBV5-1; D gene: TRBD1; J gene: TRBJ1-1; clone size: .; CDR3 DNA: TGCGCCAGCAGCGCGGGACAGAAAGAAGCTTTCTTT; CDR3 protein: CASSAGQKEAFF
V gene: TRBV4-1; D gene: .; J gene: TRBJ2-7; clone size: .; CDR3 DNA: TGCGCCAGCAGCCAGGGACACGGGGCCTACGAGCAGTACTTC; CDR3 protein: CASSQGHGAYEQYF
V gene: TRBV12-3/TRBV12-4; D gene: .; J gene: TRBJ2-5; clone size: few; CDR3 DNA: TGTGCCAGCAGTTTTCATGGACAAGAGACCCAGTACTTC; CDR3 protein: CASSFHGQETQYF
V gene: TRBV6-4; D gene: TRBD2; J gene: TRBJ2-1; clone size: few; CDR3 DNA: TGTGCCAGCAGCGCGACTAGCGGGAGATCCTACAATGAGCAGTTCTTC; CDR3 protein: CASSATSGRSYNEQFF
V gene: TRBV6-2/TRBV6-3; D gene: TRBD2; J gene: TRBJ2-3; clone size: few; CDR3 DNA: TGTGCCAGCAGTTACTCGGTTAGCGGGAGTACAGATACGCAGTATTTT; CDR3 protein: CASSYSVSGSTDTQYF
V gene: TRBV23-1; D gene: .; J gene: TRBJ2-7; clone size: .; CDR3 DNA: TGCGCCAGCCGGCGGGCGGGCCACCCCTACGAGCAGTACTTC; CDR3 protein: CASRRAGHPYEQYF
V gene: TRBV7-9; D gene: .; J gene: TRBJ1-2; clone size: few; CDR3 DNA: TGTGCCAGCAGCTATCCGGACAGAAACTATGGCTACACCTTC; CDR3 protein: CASSYPDRNYGYTF
V gene: TRBV19; D gene: .; J gene: TRBJ2-3; clone size: many; CDR3 DNA: TGTGCCAGTAGTATAGATGGAGGGGGCGTTGATACGCAGTATTTT; CDR3 protein: CASSIDGGGVDTQYF
V gene: TRBV27; D gene: .; J gene: TRBJ2-1; clone size: many; CDR3 DNA: TGTGCCAGCAGTTTTTACGCGGGGCGGTTTAGTGAGCAGTTCTTC; CDR3 protein: CASSFYAGRFSEQFF
V gene: TRBV27; D gene: TRBD1; J gene: TRBJ1-6; clone size: few; CDR3 DNA: TGTGCCAGCAGTTTAACTAAGACAGGGGGCTATAATTCACCCCTCCACTTT; CDR3 protein: CASSLTKTGGYNSPLHF
V gene: TRBV20-1; D gene: .; J gene: TRBJ1-1; clone size: few; CDR3 DNA: TGCAGTGCTAGAGATCTCGGGAGGGTTGAGCCTGAAGCTTTCTTT; CDR3 protein: CSARDLGRVEPEAFF
V gene: TRBV18; D gene: .; J gene: TRBJ2-5; clone size: .; CDR3 DNA: TGTGCCAGCTCACCTGGGACAAGGTACCAAGAGACCCAGTACTTC; CDR3 protein: CASSPGTRYQETQYF
V gene: TRBV5-1; D gene: TRBD1; J gene: TRBJ2-1; clone size: .; CDR3 DNA: TGCGCCAGCAGCCCCGGGACAGGGGTTAGTAGATGGGATGAGCAGTTCTTC; CDR3 protein: CASSPGTGVSRWDEQFF
V gene: TRBV25-1; D gene: .; J gene: TRBJ2-7; clone size: few; CDR3 DNA: TGTGCCAGCAGTGCGGGGTTGGGCCCAGGGACCTACGAGCAGTACTTC; CDR3 protein: CASSAGLGPGTYEQYF
V gene: TRBV9; D gene: .; J gene: TRBJ2-2; clone size: many; CDR3 DNA: TGTGCCAGCAGCCCTCGACAGACGGTGGTCGGGGAGCTGTTTTTT; CDR3 protein: CASSPRQTVVGELFF
V gene: TRBV4-3; D gene: .; J gene: TRBJ2-7; clone size: .; CDR3 DNA: TGCGCCAGCAGCCCCGGGCACGGGACCTCGGACGAGCAGTACTTC; CDR3 protein: CASSPGHGTSDEQYF
V gene: TRBV29-1; D gene: .; J gene: TRBJ2-3; clone size: few; CDR3 DNA: TGCAGCGTCGTACGACAGACTAGCACAGATACGCAGTATTTT; CDR3 protein: CSVVRQTSTDTQYF
V gene: TRBV7-3; D gene: TRBD1; J gene: TRBJ2-2; clone size: few; CDR3 DNA: TGTGCCAGCAGCTCAATACAGGGGACCGGGGAGCTGTTTTTT; CDR3 protein: CASSSIQGTGELFF
V gene: TRBV27; D gene: TRBD1; J gene: TRBJ2-1; clone size: few; CDR3 DNA: TGTGCCAGCAGTTCAGGACAGGGACGGGCCAATGAGCAGTTCTTC; CDR3 protein: CASSSGQGRANEQFF
V gene: TRBV9; D gene: TRBD2; J gene: TRBJ2-3; clone size: .; CDR3 DNA: TGTGCCAGCAGCCCTGGACTAGCGGGAGGGACAGATACGCAGTATTTT; CDR3 protein: CASSPGLAGGTDTQYF
V gene: TRBV7-9; D gene: .; J gene: TRBJ2-2; clone size: few; CDR3 DNA: TGTGCCAGCAGCTTACCGGACTGGGGGGAGCTGTTTTTT; CDR3 protein: CASSLPDWGELFF
V gene: TRBV14; D gene: .; J gene: TRBJ2-7; clone size: many; CDR3 DNA: TGTGCCAGCAGCCAAGTGGGGGTTAACGAGCAGTACTTC; CDR3 protein: CASSQVGVNEQYF
V gene: TRBV12-3/TRBV12-4; D gene: .; J gene: TRBJ2-7; clone size: few; CDR3 DNA: TGTGCCAGCAGTTGGAGCCCCTCCTACGAGCAGTACTTC; CDR3 protein: CASSWSPSYEQYF
V gene: TRBV15; D gene: .; J gene: TRBJ2-7; clone size: .; CDR3 DNA: TGTGCCACCAGCAGAGATCTGGGTCGGGAGCAGTACTTC; CDR3 protein: CATSRDLGREQYF
V gene: TRBV6-2/TRBV6-3; D gene: TRBD2; J gene: TRBJ2-1; clone size: once; CDR3 DNA: TGTGCCAGCACCCCTGGGCGGGGGATGGCCTACAATGAGCAGTTCTTC; CDR3 protein: CASTPGRGMAYNEQFF
V gene: TRBV11-2; D gene: .; J gene: TRBJ1-2; clone size: few; CDR3 DNA: TGTGCCAGCAGCTTAGTAAAGTCTGTGGGAGTCAGATCGTATGGCTACACCTTC; CDR3 protein: CASSLVKSVGVRSYGYTF
V gene: TRBV4-3; D gene: .; J gene: TRBJ2-3; clone size: many; CDR3 DNA: TGCGCCAGCAGCTCTGGGACTTCGGCAACCACAGATACGCAGTATTTT; CDR3 protein: CASSSGTSATTDTQYF
V gene: TRBV27; D gene: .; J gene: TRBJ2-1; clone size: many; CDR3 DNA: TGTGCCAGCAGTTTAACCCCCTCTTACAATGAGCAGTTCTTC; CDR3 protein: CASSLTPSYNEQFF
V gene: TRBV24-1; D gene: .; J gene: TRBJ1-5; clone size: .; CDR3 DNA: TGTGCCACCAGTGATCCAGGGAATCAGCCCCAGCATTTT; CDR3 protein: CATSDPGNQPQHF
V gene: TRBV20-1; D gene: .; J gene: TRBJ2-5; clone size: few; CDR3 DNA: TGCAGTGCTAGAAGCAGGGCCCGGGAGACCCAGTACTTC; CDR3 protein: CSARSRARETQYF
V gene: TRBV4-2; D gene: .; J gene: TRBJ1-5; clone size: .; CDR3 DNA: TGTGCCAGCAGCCAAGAGGTCGATCAGCCCCAGCATTTT; CDR3 protein: CASSQEVDQPQHF
V gene: TRBV6-1; D gene: .; J gene: TRBJ2-1; clone size: few; CDR3 DNA: TGTGCCAGCAGTGAAGCGGTCTTGCGGTCCAGCTCCTACAATGAGCAGTTCTTC; CDR3 protein: CASSEAVLRSSSYNEQFF
V gene: TRBV30; D gene: TRBD1; J gene: TRBJ1-1; clone size: .; CDR3 DNA: TGTGCCTGGAGGGATCCAAACAGGGGGAGGAGAACTGAAGCTTTCTTT; CDR3 protein: CAWRDPNRGRRTEAFF
V gene: TRBV29-1; D gene: .; J gene: TRBJ2-2; clone size: .; CDR3 DNA: TGCAGCGCCGGACTGGCGAACACCGGGGAGCTGTTTTTT; CDR3 protein: CSAGLANTGELFF
V gene: TRBV15; D gene: .; J gene: TRBJ2-1; clone size: many; CDR3 DNA: TGTGCCACCGCCGGGGGTCGTGACAATGAGCAGTTCTTC; CDR3 protein: CATAGGRDNEQFF